Presented here are 27 T cell receptor beta chains from one specimen sequenced in a study of blood T cells in healthy people across ages. Through a sample-barcoded 5' primer and a J-beta primer mix, a second PCR was run for roughly 6 to 11 cycles. MiXCR, run by TCRdb on the 5' RACE reads, gives a single entry per CDR3 protein. The table shows over 450,000 distinct CDR3 sequences, with nearly 25% occurring only once. These sequences were also reported in another study, on T cells of mothers and their children.

Material: blood. The receptor set was obtained from a boy aged 5-17 years in good health.

To note about this clonotype: A much larger clone lies a single base off, so this may be a read error. The chain recombines TRBV20-1 with TRBJ2-7; TRBD1 might be the D (5 bases). The germline V gene has CDR1 DFQATT and CDR2 SNEGSKA (reference sequence). The length of the CDR3 is 16 residues. The CDR3 here is CSARDLRARSAYERYF. CDR3 nucleotide sequence: TGCAGTGCTAGAGATCTCAGGGCTCGGTCTGCCTACGAGCGGTACTTC.

This clonotype was found a few times. The chain combines TRBV21-1 with TRBJ2-1; the D call of TRBD2 is as the table states it, not checked on the DNA. TRBV21-1 is deemed a pseudogene. The CDR3 loop spans 18 amino acids. CDR3 loop: CARAPGTSGRTFHNEQFF. CDR3 coding DNA: TGTGCCAGGGCCCCAGGGACTAGCGGGAGGACCTTTCACAATGAGCAGTTCTTC.

The chain has TRBV27 and TRBJ2-1, with a possible D match to TRBD2 (6 bases). The germline V gene has CDR1 MNHEY and CDR2 SMNVEV (reference sequence). The V gene lost 4 bases and the J gene lost 1 base, with 8 bases spanning the gap. CDR3 size: 14 residues. This chain's CDR3 is CASSWEVSYNEQFF. The CDR3 DNA reads as TGTGCCAGCAGTTGGGAGGTTTCCTACAATGAGCAGTTCTTC.

This clonotype was detected a few times. The CDR3 nucleotides are TGTGCCAGCACCACCCTAAGGGAACGAAGAACTACGGGGTTTTCACCCCTCCACTTT. Translating gives CASTTLRERRTTGFSPLHF. The chain links TRBV6-4 to TRBJ1-6; D gene uncertain. Trimming took 7 bases from V and 9 from J, leaving 31 bases between them. The CDR3 length is 19 residues. The germline CDR1 and CDR2 sequences are MRHNA and SNTAGT.

This clonotype was counted between two and nine times. The chain uses TRBV6-5 and TRBJ2-3; D gene uncertain. V gave up 1 base and J gave up 0 bases, with 8 bases separating them. There are 15 residues in the CDR3. Germline V lookup: CDR1 MNHEY, CDR2 SVGAGI. CDR3 amino acids: CASSYFGYSTDTQYF. The CDR3 DNA sequence: TGTGCCAGCAGTTACTTTGGATACAGCACAGATACGCAGTATTTT.

This clonotype was counted between two and nine times. This chain connects TRBV5-6 to TRBJ2-3; 7 positions match TRBD2. This CDR3 has 14 residues. CDR1 is SGHDT, CDR2 YYEEEE, per germline. The ends lost 4 bases at V and 2 bases at J; junction bases unmatched: 4. CDR3 in DNA: TGTGCCAGCAGCCCCCGGGGGGTCACAGATACGCAGTATTTT. This codes for CASSPRGVTDTQYF.

This chain uses TRBV18 with TRBJ2-7, with 10 bases lining up with TRBD1. CDR3 length: 15 residues. Germline CDR1 is KGHSH and CDR2 is LQKENI. V trimming: 2 bases; J trimming: 2 bases; junction bases outside the gene matches: 3. Written as DNA, the CDR3 is TGTGCCAGCTCACCAGACAGGGGGCGCGCCTACGAGCAGTACTTC. Its translation is CASSPDRGRAYEQYF.

V and J are TRBV12-3 or TRBV12-4 and TRBJ1-4; D might be TRBD1 (6 bases). V lost 3 bases to trimming and J lost 10 bases, with 18 bases between them. The CDR3 has 15 residues. CDR3 DNA sequence: TGTGCCAGCAGTTTTACCGGGGGCCCATCTGGAAAACTGTTTTTT. Amino acids: CASSFTGGPSGKLFF.

This clonotype turned up a few times. A read error may produce the germline difference seen at one junction end. The CDR3 coding sequence is TGCAGTGCCAGAGGGAGTAGCGGGGTATCGCAGTACTTC. Its translation: CSARGSSGVSQYF. The chain has TRBV20-1 and TRBJ2-7; 8 bases line up with TRBD2. The CDR3 consists of 13 residues. Germline CDR1 and CDR2: DFQATT and SNEGSKA (reference sequence).

The gene calls are TRBV12-3 or TRBV12-4 and TRBJ2-6; D not resolved. CDR3 length: 17 amino acids. The V gene lost 6 bases and the J gene lost 1 base, with 16 bases spanning the gap. DNA for the CDR3: TGTGCCAGCAGCCCCCGCGCCAGCTTGTCTGGGGCCAACGTCCTGACTTTC. It yields the protein CASSPRASLSGANVLTF.

The chain couples TRBV9 to TRBJ2-5; TRBD2 agrees at 12 bases. Germline-derived CDR1 and CDR2 are SGDLS and YYNGEE. The CDR3 has 15 residues. The V and J ends lost 5 bases and 5 bases, in that order; junction bases with no gene match: 7. The CDR3 sequence: CASSSWTSGAETQYF. In nucleotides, the CDR3 is TGTGCCAGCAGTTCCTGGACTAGCGGGGCTGAGACCCAGTACTTC.

J is TRBJ2-5 and V is TRBV5-1, with 10 bases aligning to TRBD2. Matching the DNA end better, TRBJ2-7 makes the J call doubtful. The CDR3 spans 14 residues. Germline lookup yields CDR1 SGHRS and CDR2 YFSETQ. CDR3 in amino acids: CASSLSGRPYEQYF. Here the CDR3 DNA reads TGCGCCAGCAGCCTTAGCGGGAGGCCCTACGAGCAGTACTTC.

The chain has TRBV27 and TRBJ2-5, with TRBD2 matching over 7 bases. The J call may be mistaken, given a closer DNA end match to TRBJ2-1. The CDR3 totals 15 residues. CDR1 is MNHEY, CDR2 SMNVEV, per germline (reference sequence). CDR3 in amino acids: CASSLSRQGGHEQFF. CDR3 DNA sequence: TGTGCCAGCAGTTTATCCCGCCAGGGAGGGCATGAGCAGTTCTTC.

The rearrangement uses TRBV7-9 and TRBJ1-1; the D gene is possibly TRBD1 (5 bases). Germline assignment: CDR1 SEHNR and CDR2 FQNEAQ (reference sequence). The V and J ends lost 3 bases and 4 bases respectively, with 12 bases between them. The CDR3 has 14 amino acids. The CDR3 bases are TGTGCCAGCAGCTTGAGACAGACGGCCACTGAAGCTTTCTTT. Translation: CASSLRQTATEAFF.

This clonotype was observed a handful of times. This chain links TRBV29-1 with TRBJ2-1; D call uncertain. The V and J ends lost 3 bases and 1 base respectively, with 7 bases between them. Germline V gene data show CDR1 as SQVTM and CDR2 as ANQGSEA. The CDR3 sequence is 13 residues long. The CDR3 sequence is CSVDGVSYNEQFF. The CDR3 nucleotides read TGCAGCGTTGATGGGGTTTCCTACAATGAGCAGTTCTTC.

CDR3 sequence: CASSLGGRLYNEQFF. CDR3 sequence (DNA): TGTGCCAGCAGTCTCGGGGGAAGACTCTACAATGAGCAGTTCTTC. The chain combines TRBV28 with TRBJ2-5; tentatively, D is TRBD2 (6 bases). The DNA end is more similar to TRBJ2-1, so the J call may be wrong. The germline V gene has CDR1 MDHEN and CDR2 SYDVKM. The CDR3 is made up of 15 amino acids.

DNA of the CDR3: TGCGCCAGCAGCTTGGGTATGCGACTCCAAGAGACCCAGTACTTC. Amino acids: CASSLGMRLQETQYF. The gene calls are TRBV5-1 and TRBJ2-5; D gene unclear. Per germline, CDR1 SGHRS and CDR2 YFSETQ. Trimming left V 0 bases short and J 1 base short, with 10 bases between. This CDR3 comprises 15 residues.

The V gene is TRBV28, the J gene TRBJ2-7, with TRBD1 matching 9 bases. J was trimmed by 1 base and V by 5 bases; bases with no gene match: 6. Germline loops: CDR1 MDHEN, CDR2 SYDVKM. The CDR3 is 15 amino acids. The CDR3: CASSNRGRGSYEQYF. CDR3 DNA sequence: TGTGCCAGCAGTAACAGGGGGCGAGGGTCCTACGAGCAGTACTTC.

This clonotype was counted only a few times. The CDR3 region is CASSLDRGLVSGNEQFF. CDR3 nucleotide sequence: TGTGCCAGCAGCTTGGACAGGGGCCTCGTATCGGGCAATGAGCAGTTCTTC. The chain carries TRBV5-6 and TRBJ2-1, with TRBD1 identical over 7 bases. CDR1 is SGHDT, CDR2 YYEEEE, per germline. This CDR3 region has 17 residues. Trimming at V came to 0 bases and at J to 6 bases, leaving 12 bases not matched to a gene.

The chain is built from TRBV28 and TRBJ2-5, with TRBD2 matching 8 bases. The CDR3 runs to 16 residues. From germline, CDR1 is MDHEN and CDR2 SYDVKM. V lost 3 bases to trimming and J lost 4 bases; unmatched junction nucleotides: 10. The DNA of the CDR3 is TGTGCCAGCAGTTTCGCGCGGGGGGTCGCCGGAGAGACCCAGTACTTC. This codes for CASSFARGVAGETQYF.

The J gene is TRBJ2-5, the V gene TRBV7-9; TRBD2 agrees at 9 bases. The CDR3 spans 17 residues. Germline-derived CDR1 and CDR2 are SEHNR and FQNEAQ (reference sequence). V dropped 4 bases and J dropped 6; count of bases not matched to a gene: 15. The CDR3 DNA is TGTGCCAGCAGCTGGGAGGGGAGCGGGGGGCTACGAAAGACCCAGTACTTC. Protein sequence: CASSWEGSGGLRKTQYF.

This clonotype was seen a few times. The chain joins TRBV21-1 to TRBJ2-2; the tabulated D call, TRBD1, remains unverified against the DNA. TRBV21-1 is an annotated pseudogene. The CDR3 spans 16 residues. CDR3 residues: CASNPDRISCTGELFF. In DNA form, the CDR3 reads TGTGCCAGCAACCCGGACAGGATCTCGTGCACCGGGGAGCTGTTTTTT.

The chain is built from TRBV28 and TRBJ2-7, with D tentatively TRBD2 (5 bases). V shed 9 bases and J shed 2 bases, with 14 bases lying between them. The CDR3 totals 13 residues. Germline V CDR1 and CDR2: MDHEN, SYDVKM. The CDR3 reads CASERSATYEQYF. The CDR3 region has the DNA TGTGCCAGTGAGCGGTCCGCTACCTACGAGCAGTACTTC.

The chain joins TRBV6-2 or TRBV6-3 to TRBJ1-1; the D gene is possibly TRBD1 (6 bases). In germline, CDR1 is MNHEY, CDR2 SVGEGT. Trimming removed 6 bases from V and 7 bases from J, with 9 bases in between. The CDR3 is made up of 11 amino acids. The CDR3 DNA sequence: TGTGCCAGCAGCCGGACAGATGAAGCTTTCTTT. Amino acid sequence: CASSRTDEAFF.

This clonotype was seen at least ten times. This chain connects TRBV29-1 to TRBJ2-1, with D possibly matching TRBD2 (5 bases). Germline V gives CDR1 SQVTM, CDR2 ANQGSEA. The V end lost 4 bases, the J end lost 0 bases, and 10 bases lay between the germline ends. The CDR3 contains 14 residues. Here the CDR3 reads CSVVQRSSYNEQFF. The CDR3 bases are TGCAGCGTTGTTCAGCGGAGCTCCTACAATGAGCAGTTCTTC.

This clonotype was observed a handful of times. CDR3 sequence: CASSQYPSGEVGEQYF. The CDR3 DNA is TGCGCCAGCAGCCAATATCCTAGTGGCGAGGTCGGAGAGCAGTACTTC. The genes are TRBV4-1 and TRBJ2-7; D not certain. Germline V CDR1 and CDR2: MGHRA, YSYEKL. Trimming removed 2 bases from V and 7 bases from J, with 21 bases in between. The CDR3 consists of 16 residues.

The chain uses TRBV1 and TRBJ2-1. TRBV1 counts as a pseudogene. This CDR3 region has 12 residues. The CDR3 here is CTSSRDYNEQFF. For the CDR3, the DNA is TGCACCAGCAGCCGGGACTACAATGAGCAGTTCTTC.